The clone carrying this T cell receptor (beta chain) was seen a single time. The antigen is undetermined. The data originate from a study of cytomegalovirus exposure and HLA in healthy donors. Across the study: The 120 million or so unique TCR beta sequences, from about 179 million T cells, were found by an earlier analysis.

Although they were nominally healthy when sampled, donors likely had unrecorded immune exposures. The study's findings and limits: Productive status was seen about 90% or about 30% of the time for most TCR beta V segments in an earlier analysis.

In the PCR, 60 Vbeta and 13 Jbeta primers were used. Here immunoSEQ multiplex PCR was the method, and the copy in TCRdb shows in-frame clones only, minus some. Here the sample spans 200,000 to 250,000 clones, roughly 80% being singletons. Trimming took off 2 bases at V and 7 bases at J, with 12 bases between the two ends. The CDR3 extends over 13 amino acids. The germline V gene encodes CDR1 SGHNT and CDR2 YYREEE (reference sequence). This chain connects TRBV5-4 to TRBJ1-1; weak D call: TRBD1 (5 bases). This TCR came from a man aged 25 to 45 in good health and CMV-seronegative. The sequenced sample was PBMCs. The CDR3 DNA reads TGTGCCAGCAGCTTTCCTACAGGATATGAAGCTTTCTTT. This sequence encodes CASSFPTGYEAFF.